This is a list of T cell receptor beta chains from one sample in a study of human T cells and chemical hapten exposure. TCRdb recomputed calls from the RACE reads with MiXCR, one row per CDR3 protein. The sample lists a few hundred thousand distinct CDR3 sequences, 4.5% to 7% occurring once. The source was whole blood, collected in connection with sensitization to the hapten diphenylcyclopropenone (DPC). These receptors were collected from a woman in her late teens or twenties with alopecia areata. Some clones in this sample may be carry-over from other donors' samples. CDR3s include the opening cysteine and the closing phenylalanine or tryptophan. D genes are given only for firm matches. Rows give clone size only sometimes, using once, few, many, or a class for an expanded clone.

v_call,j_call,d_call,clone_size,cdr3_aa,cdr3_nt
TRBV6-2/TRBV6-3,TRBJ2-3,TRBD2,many,CASSDGLAGATDTQYF,TGTGCCAGCAGTGACGGACTAGCGGGGGCCACAGATACGCAGTATTTT
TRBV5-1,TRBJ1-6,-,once,CASGPGAGARRSSPLLF,TGCGCCAGCGGACCTGGGGCAGGGGCTCGTAGAAGTTCACCCCTCCTCTTT
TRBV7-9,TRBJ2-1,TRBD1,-,CASSHLLDRVVF,TGTGCCAGCAGCCACCTTTTGGACAGGGTAGTCTTC
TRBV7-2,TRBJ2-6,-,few,CASSLGRISGANVLTF,TGTGCCAGCAGCTTAGGACGGATTTCTGGGGCCAACGTCCTGACTTTC
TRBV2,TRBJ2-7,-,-,CASSERGRVYYSYEQYF,TGTGCCAGCAGTGAAAGGGGCCGAGTCTATTATTCCTACGAGCAGTACTTC
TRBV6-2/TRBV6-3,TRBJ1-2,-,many,CASSSRPQWYGYTF,TGTGCCAGCAGTTCCAGACCGCAATGGTATGGCTACACCTTC
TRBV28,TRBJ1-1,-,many,CASTLRRGDAFF,TGTGCCAGCACCCTTCGGCGGGGGGATGCTTTCTTT
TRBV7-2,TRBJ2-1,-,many,CASSPRAESSYNEQFF,TGTGCCAGCAGCCCAAGAGCGGAGAGCTCCTACAATGAGCAGTTCTTC
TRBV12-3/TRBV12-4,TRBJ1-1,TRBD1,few,CASGQGQLNTEAFF,TGTGCCAGCGGTCAGGGACAGTTGAACACTGAAGCTTTCTTT
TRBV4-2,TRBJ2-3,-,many,CASSQEIQLTSTDTQYF,TGTGCCAGCAGCCAAGAAATCCAGCTGACTAGCACAGATACGCAGTATTTT
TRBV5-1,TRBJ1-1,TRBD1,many,CASSLGQATNTEAFF,TGCGCCAGCAGCTTAGGACAGGCAACGAACACTGAAGCTTTCTTT
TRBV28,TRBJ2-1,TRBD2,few,CASSLSGSGGAGEQFF,TGTGCCAGCAGTTTATCGGGTAGCGGGGGGGCAGGAGAGCAGTTCTTC
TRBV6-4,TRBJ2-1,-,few,CASSPRGYYNEQFF,TGTGCCAGCAGCCCACGGGGGTACTACAATGAGCAGTTCTTC
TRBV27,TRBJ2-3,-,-,CASSWTDPSTDTQYF,TGTGCCAGCAGTTGGACGGATCCCTCCACAGATACGCAGTATTTT
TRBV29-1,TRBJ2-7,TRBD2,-,CSTPTSGTGYEQYF,TGCAGCACCCCGACTAGCGGCACAGGATACGAGCAGTACTTC
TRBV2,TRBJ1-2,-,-,CASSTGTQDPLSYGYTF,TGTGCCAGCAGTACCGGGACACAAGACCCCCTAAGCTATGGCTACACCTTC
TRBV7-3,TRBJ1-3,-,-,CASSSQDGNTIYF,TGTGCCAGCAGCTCACAAGACGGAAACACCATATATTTT
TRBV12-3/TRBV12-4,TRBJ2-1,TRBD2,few,CASSPRLADNEQFF,TGTGCCAGCAGCCCTCGACTAGCTGACAATGAGCAGTTCTTC
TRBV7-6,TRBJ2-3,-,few,CASSLFRGRTQYF,TGTGCCAGCAGCTTATTTAGGGGACGTACGCAGTATTTT
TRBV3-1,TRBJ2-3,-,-,CASSQDRRNTQYF,TGTGCCAGCAGCCAAGATCGGCGAAATACGCAGTATTTT
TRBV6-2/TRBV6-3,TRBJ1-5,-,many,CASSYDNMSQHF,TGTGCCAGCAGTTACGATAACATGTCCCAGCATTTT
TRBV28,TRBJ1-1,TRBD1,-,CASSGQVPAFF,TGTGCCAGCAGTGGACAGGTTCCGGCTTTCTTT
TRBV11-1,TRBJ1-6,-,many,CASSPSGGEGTAPLHF,TGTGCCAGCAGCCCTAGCGGTGGGGAAGGAACGGCACCCCTCCACTTT
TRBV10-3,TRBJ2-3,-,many,CAISESADTQYF,TGTGCCATCAGTGAGTCGGCAGATACGCAGTATTTT
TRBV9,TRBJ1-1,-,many,CASSATNYDAEAFF,TGTGCCAGCAGCGCAACCAATTACGACGCTGAAGCTTTCTTT
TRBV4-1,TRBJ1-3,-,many,CASSQDRSGNTIYF,TGCGCCAGCAGCCAAGATCGTTCTGGAAACACCATATATTTT
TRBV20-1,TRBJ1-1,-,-,CSARVAGSGTEAFF,TGCAGTGCTAGAGTAGCCGGATCCGGGACTGAAGCTTTCTTT
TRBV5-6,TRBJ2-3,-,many,CASSLRTDTQYF,TGTGCCAGCAGCTTACGCACAGATACGCAGTATTTT
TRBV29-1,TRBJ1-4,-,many,CSVPQGPQLFF,TGCAGCGTTCCCCAGGGGCCGCAACTGTTTTTT
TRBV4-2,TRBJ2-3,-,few,CASSQVPDRLGQFVDTQYF,TGTGCCAGCAGCCAGGTACCCGACAGACTTGGGCAGTTTGTAGATACGCAGTATTTT
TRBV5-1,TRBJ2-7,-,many,CASSPGMGYEQYF,TGCGCCAGCAGCCCCGGAATGGGCTACGAGCAGTACTTC
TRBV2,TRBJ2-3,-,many,CASSELRGGSDTQYF,TGTGCCAGCAGTGAATTGAGGGGGGGCTCAGATACGCAGTATTTT
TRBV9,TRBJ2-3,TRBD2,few,CASSPGERGGTDTQYF,TGTGCCAGCAGCCCCGGGGAGCGGGGGGGCACAGATACGCAGTATTTT
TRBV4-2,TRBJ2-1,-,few,CASSQDGGAMGNEQFF,TGTGCCAGCAGCCAAGATGGGGGGGCAATGGGCAATGAGCAGTTCTTC
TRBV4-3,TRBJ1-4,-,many,CASSQEGRRNEKLFF,TGCGCCAGCAGCCAAGAGGGCAGACGTAATGAAAAACTGTTTTTT
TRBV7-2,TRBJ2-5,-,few,CASSLAILRLETQYF,TGTGCCAGCAGCTTAGCTATTTTGAGACTAGAGACCCAGTACTTC
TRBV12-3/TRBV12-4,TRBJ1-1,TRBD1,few,CASSYSTGGINTEAFF,TGTGCCAGCAGCTATTCGACAGGGGGCATTAACACTGAAGCTTTCTTT
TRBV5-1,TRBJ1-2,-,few,CASSLDSELVIAYTF,TGCGCCAGCAGCTTGGATTCCGAGTTGGTCATAGCCTACACCTTC
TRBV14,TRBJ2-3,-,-,CASSLSWRGDTQYF,TGTGCCAGCAGCCTTTCTTGGAGGGGAGATACGCAGTATTTT
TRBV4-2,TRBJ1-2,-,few,CASSQETRPGPYGYTF,TGTGCCAGCAGCCAAGAGACCAGGCCGGGGCCCTATGGCTACACCTTC
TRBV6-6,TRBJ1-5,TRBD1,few,CASRLRDSHNQAQHF,TGTGCCAGCAGGCTCCGGGACAGCCATAATCAGGCCCAGCATTTT
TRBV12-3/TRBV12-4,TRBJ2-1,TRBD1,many,CASSLVQGAYNEQFF,TGTGCCAGCAGTTTGGTACAGGGGGCCTACAATGAGCAGTTCTTC